These 10 T cell receptor beta chains originate from one sample sequenced in a study of OX40 agonist ivuxolimab in advanced cancers. Here immunoSEQ multiplex PCR was the method, and the copy in TCRdb shows in-frame clones only, minus some. Of about 100,000 clones in the sample, around 91% were seen once. This specimen was CD4+ or CD8+ T cells sorted from blood, taken in a trial of the OX40 agonist ivuxolimab. Receptors were obtained from an adult with an advanced solid tumor such as melanoma, head and neck, liver or kidney cancer.

This chain uses TRBV5-1 with TRBJ2-5; 7 nucleotides align to TRBD1. The CDR3 spans 16 residues. Germline CDR1 SGHRS, CDR2 YFSETQ. The trim removed 0 bases at V and 2 bases at J, leaving 7 bases unmatched. The CDR3 DNA reads TGCGCCAGCAGCTTGGGCACAGGGGTTGTACAAGAGACCCAGTACTTC. Translating gives CASSLGTGVVQETQYF.

The V gene is TRBV15, the J gene TRBJ2-7; 8 bases line up with TRBD2. Looked up from germline, CDR1 is LNHNV and CDR2 is YYDKDF (reference sequence). With 11 bases clipped from V and 1 base from J, the junction kept 4 bases outside the gene matches. This CDR3 spans 12 amino acids. The CDR3 coding sequence is TGTGCCTCGGGGGGGCGGTCCTACGAGCAGTACTTC. It codes for CASGGRSYEQYF.

The J gene is TRBJ1-1, the V gene TRBV5-1, with 10 bases identical to TRBD1. CDR3 size: 14 residues. After removal of 3 bases from V and 4 bases from J, the junction contained 3 bases not matched to a gene. The germline gives CDR1 SGHRS, CDR2 YFSETQ. The CDR3: CASSSRDRGTEAFF. As DNA, the CDR3 is TGCGCCAGCAGCTCCCGGGACAGGGGCACTGAAGCTTTCTTT.

The chain joins TRBV5-1 to TRBJ2-4; 10 nucleotides line up with TRBD2. The trim removed 7 bases at V and 6 bases at J, leaving 10 bases unmatched. Per the germline V gene, CDR1 is SGHRS and CDR2 is YFSETQ. The CDR3 has 15 amino acids. CDR3 sequence: CASSVAGGIGNIQYF. The CDR3, as DNA: TGCGCCAGCTCGGTAGCGGGGGGCATCGGAAACATTCAGTACTTC.

The V call is TRBV19, the J call TRBJ2-1; 13 positions match TRBD2. The ends lost 4 bases at V and 3 bases at J; junction bases unmatched: 9. CDR1 and CDR2 (germline): LNHDA, SQIVND (reference sequence). CDR3 length equals 18 residues. This CDR3 is CASSRGLAGMQVYNEQFF. The CDR3 nucleotides read TGTGCCAGTAGTAGGGGACTAGCGGGGATGCAGGTCTACAATGAGCAGTTCTTC. The whole variable domain, remainder taken from reference TRBV19 and TRBJ2-1, is DGGITQSPKYLFRKEGQNVTLSCEQNLNHDAMYWYRQDPGQGLRLIYYSQIVNDFQKGDIAEGYSVSREKKESFPLTVTSAQKNPTAFYLCASSRGLAGMQVYNEQFFGPGTRLTVL.

V is TRBV19 and J is TRBJ1-2; D might be TRBD1 (6 bases). V was pared by 5 bases and J by 2 bases, with 15 bases between. CDR1 is LNHDA and CDR2 is SQIVND in the germline V gene (reference sequence). This CDR3 has 15 amino acids. The CDR3 protein is CASSEAGALNYGYTF. CDR3 DNA: TGTGCCAGTAGTGAAGCAGGGGCATTGAACTATGGCTACACCTTC.

The chain couples TRBV19 to TRBJ1-2; D may be TRBD1 (5 bases). The CDR3 runs to 14 residues. Germline values: CDR1 LNHDA, CDR2 SQIVND (reference sequence). V lost 5 bases and J 2 bases, leaving 12 bases between the germline ends. CDR3 sequence (DNA): TGTGCCAGTAGTTACCCTGACAGAAACTATGGCTACACCTTC. Translation gives CASSYPDRNYGYTF.

This chain links TRBV19 with TRBJ1-1; a possible D gene is TRBD1 (5 bases). Germline V lookup: CDR1 LNHDA, CDR2 SQIVND (reference sequence). CDR3 length: 17 residues. The V end was cut by 5 bases, the J end by 5 bases, with 24 bases between. The CDR3 spells CASSPLPGRGGGTEAFF. CDR3 coding DNA: TGTGCCAGTAGTCCGCTTCCGGGACGTGGGGGAGGAACTGAAGCTTTCTTT.

The chain is built from TRBV18 and TRBJ2-1; TRBD2 might be the D (5 bases). The CDR3 covers 17 residues. Germline V CDR1 and CDR2: KGHSH, LQKENI. Trimming cost V 0 bases and J 0 bases, with 12 bases left between them. The CDR3 sequence is CASSPPISGSSYNEQFF. The CDR3 region has the DNA TGTGCCAGCTCACCACCTATATCTGGGAGCTCCTACAATGAGCAGTTCTTC.

The chain carries TRBV5-4 and TRBJ1-1, with 9 bases identical to TRBD1. V dropped 0 bases and J dropped 4; count of bases not matched to a gene: 19. CDR3 length: 20 residues. CDR1 is SGHNT and CDR2 is YYREEE in the germline V gene (reference sequence). CDR3 protein: CASSLVGRPGQGGTSTEAFF. CDR3 nucleotides: TGTGCCAGCAGCTTGGTTGGTCGACCGGGACAGGGTGGAACGAGCACTGAAGCTTTCTTT.